This T cell receptor (beta chain) came from a study of OX40 agonist ivuxolimab in advanced cancers. Looking at the study overall: Patients enrolled in dose escalation were diagnosed with hepatocellular carcinoma, melanoma, renal cell or head and neck cancer. Mean age 60 years, range roughly 20 to 85; around 80% male. The study, taken as a whole, reports: In general, CD8+ T cells held more expanded clones than CD4+ did, on average. Dose levels from 0.1 to 3.0 mg/kg saw CD4+ and CD8+ blood T cells expand clonally by week 6.

This clone was observed a few times. Its antigen is not identified. The repertoire was sequenced with immunoSEQ multiplex PCR; TCRdb's copy has only in-frame clones and lacks some. The sample includes under 40,000 clones, about 80% seen only once; the top ten take under 10%. Sequenced material: CD4+ or CD8+ T cells sorted from blood, taken in a trial of the OX40 agonist ivuxolimab. The TCR originated in an adult with an advanced solid tumor such as melanoma, head and neck, liver or kidney cancer.

The CDR3 protein is CAWSVEGASSPLHF. CDR3 DNA: TGTGCCTGGAGTGTTGAGGGGGCGAGTTCACCCCTCCACTTT. The chain uses TRBV30 and TRBJ1-6; 7 bases map to TRBD1. The CDR3 spans 14 residues. Germline trimming cut 0 bases from V and 9 bases from J; bases unmatched to any gene: 5. Germline CDR1 reads GTSNPN; CDR2 reads SVGIG (reference sequence).